This T cell receptor beta chain was documented in a study of T-cell memory formation after mild COVID-19. TCRdb re-derived calls from the 5' RACE reads in MiXCR, one entry per CDR3 protein. The repertoire includes about 350,000 distinct CDR3 sequences, 12% to 15% of them detected once, and 20% to 25% sits in the top ten. Study-level results: Clones contracting over day 15 to 85 were CD4/CD8 balanced, with later expanders leaning CD4+.

Trimming at V came to 0 bases and at J to 5 bases, leaving 9 bases not matched to a gene. The CDR3 covers 17 residues. Germline CDR1 and CDR2: LGHNA and YNFKEQ. On this clonotype itself: The antigen remains unidentified.

The chain joins TRBV4-2 to TRBJ2-5; TRBD2 aligns across 10 bases. The sequence was collected from a man aged 18 to 35 who had mild COVID-19 (a few samples of this study predate the infection). Cell type and time point are not known. Sequencing input: PBMCs or a T cell subset sorted from them (not recorded which). This chain's CDR3 is CASSQEALAGMGETQYF. The CDR3 DNA is TGTGCCAGCAGCCAAGAGGCACTAGCGGGGATGGGGGAGACCCAGTACTTC.